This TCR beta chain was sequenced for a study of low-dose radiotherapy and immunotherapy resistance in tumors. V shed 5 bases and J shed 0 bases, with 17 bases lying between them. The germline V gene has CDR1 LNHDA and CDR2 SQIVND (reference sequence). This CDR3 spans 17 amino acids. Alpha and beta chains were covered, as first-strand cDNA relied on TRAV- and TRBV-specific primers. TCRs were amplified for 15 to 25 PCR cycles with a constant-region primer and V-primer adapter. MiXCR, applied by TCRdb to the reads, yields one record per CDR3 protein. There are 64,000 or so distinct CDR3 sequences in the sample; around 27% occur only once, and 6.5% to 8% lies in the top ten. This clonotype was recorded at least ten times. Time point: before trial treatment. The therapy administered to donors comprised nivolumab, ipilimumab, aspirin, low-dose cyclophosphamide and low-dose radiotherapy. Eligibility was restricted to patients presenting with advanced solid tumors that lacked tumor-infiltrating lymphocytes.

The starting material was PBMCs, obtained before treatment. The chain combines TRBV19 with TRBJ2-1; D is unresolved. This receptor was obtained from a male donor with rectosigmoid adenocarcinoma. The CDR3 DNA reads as TGTGCCAGTAGTGGCCCCGGACCCCAGAGCTCCTACAATGAGCAGTTCTTC. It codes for CASSGPGPQSSYNEQFF.